These 10 T cell receptor beta chains were all obtained from the same sample, sequenced in a study of technical replicates of blood from a handful of donors. Assay used: immunoSEQ multiplex PCR; TCRdb lists only in-frame clones, some missing. The sample holds about 84,000 clones, roughly 98% seen once. The sequenced material came from T cells isolated from PBMCs. Receptor source: a human donor in good health.

CDR3 in amino acids: CASSQHAVINTGELFF. CDR3 bases: TGCGCCAGCAGCCAACATGCGGTGATAAACACCGGGGAGCTGTTTTTT. The chain uses TRBV4-1 and TRBJ2-2; D is undetermined. Trimming pared 2 bases from V and 2 bases from J, leaving 12 bases between. Looked up from germline, CDR1 is MGHRA and CDR2 is YSYEKL. The CDR3 has 16 residues.

The chain joins TRBV6-4 to TRBJ2-1, with 13 bases that match TRBD2. Per germline, CDR1 MRHNA and CDR2 SNTAGT. V was pared by 2 bases and J by 7 bases, with 5 bases of the junction left unmatched. CDR3 size: 16 residues. The CDR3 coding sequence is TGTGCCAGCAGTGACCCACTAGCGGGAGGGCCGAATGAGCAGTTCTTC. Translating it yields CASSDPLAGGPNEQFF.

The chain carries TRBV27 and TRBJ1-2; D possibly corresponds to TRBD1 (6 bases). Trimming removed 3 bases from V and 1 base from J, with 12 bases in between. The CDR3 runs 15 residues. Germline V gene lookup returns CDR1 MNHEY and CDR2 SMNVEV (reference sequence). In DNA form, the CDR3 reads TGTGCCAGCAGTTTGTCAGGGGAGGGTAACTATGGCTACACCTTC. It encodes CASSLSGEGNYGYTF.

V is TRBV4-2 and J is TRBJ2-7; D is possibly TRBD2 (6 bases). Trimming left V 0 bases short and J 4 bases short, with 22 bases between. Germline V gene lookup returns CDR1 LGHNA and CDR2 YNFKEQ. This CDR3 comprises 18 residues. CDR3 residues: CASSQESGRGGPIYEQYF. CDR3 coding DNA: TGTGCCAGCAGCCAAGAAAGCGGAAGGGGAGGACCTATATACGAGCAGTACTTC.

V and J are TRBV28 and TRBJ1-2; a possible D gene is TRBD1 (6 bases). The germline V and J ends were trimmed by 6 bases and 8 bases, with 13 bases remaining between them. The CDR3 extends over 12 amino acids. CDR1 and CDR2 (germline): MDHEN, SYDVKM. The DNA for the CDR3 is TGTGCCAGCAGCCTTTACAGGGAGGGCTACACCTTC. It encodes CASSLYREGYTF.

The chain has TRBV4-1 and TRBJ2-7; D is undetermined. Trimming took 0 bases from V and 7 from J, leaving 10 bases between them. The germline CDR1 and CDR2 sequences are MGHRA and YSYEKL. CDR3 length equals 13 residues. In DNA form, the CDR3 reads TGCGCCAGCAGCCAAGATTCCCCCTCGGAGCAGTACTTC. This gives the protein CASSQDSPSEQYF.

The chain links TRBV4-2 to TRBJ2-2; 7 bases fit TRBD1. The germline V gene has CDR1 LGHNA and CDR2 YNFKEQ. V shed 1 base and J 0 bases; nucleotides not matched to a gene: 5. The CDR3 spans 17 residues. The CDR3 spells CASSQASGTANTGELFF. CDR3 DNA: TGTGCCAGCAGCCAAGCGTCCGGGACAGCGAACACCGGGGAGCTGTTTTTT.

The J gene is TRBJ2-1, the V gene TRBV4-1; D perhaps matches TRBD2 (6 bases). The V end lost 11 bases, the J end lost 5 bases, and 19 bases lay between the germline ends. The CDR3 is 14 amino acids. The germline V gene encodes CDR1 MGHRA and CDR2 YSYEKL. The CDR3 DNA is TGCGCCGTAAAAAGACTAGGCGGAAACAATGAGCAGTTCTTC. This gives the protein CAVKRLGGNNEQFF.

The chain has TRBV6-1 and TRBJ2-1, with D uncertain. Trimming pared 1 base from V and 4 bases from J, leaving 17 bases between. Looked up from germline, CDR1 is MNHNS and CDR2 is SASEGT. The CDR3 loop spans 17 amino acids. The CDR3 sequence is CASSEDRHQETYNEQFF. The CDR3 region has the DNA TGTGCCAGCAGTGAAGACCGACACCAGGAAACATACAATGAGCAGTTCTTC.

The chain has TRBV28 and TRBJ1-5; D is undetermined. The V gene lost 7 bases and the J gene lost 3 bases, with 10 bases spanning the gap. The CDR3 runs 13 residues. CDR1 MDHEN and CDR2 SYDVKM come from the germline V gene. The CDR3 spells CASNRPNNQPQHF. The CDR3 nucleotides are TGTGCCAGCAACAGACCCAACAATCAGCCCCAGCATTTT. Combining the CDR3 with reference TRBV28 and TRBJ1-5 gives the whole variable domain DVKVTQSSRYLVKRTGEKVFLECVQDMDHENMFWYRQDPGLGLRLIYFSYDVKMKEKGDIPEGYSVSREKKERFSLILESASTNQTSMYLCASNRPNNQPQHFGDGTRLSIL.